The 17 T cell receptor beta chains reported below all come from one sample, sequenced in a study of Ad26.COV2.S vaccination and SARS-CoV-2 variants. Profiling relied on immunoSEQ multiplex PCR, and the TCRdb table lists in-frame clones only, not all of them. Here the sample spans hundreds of thousands of clones, roughly 90% being singletons. As to treatment: approximately 18 received Ad26.COV2.S at low or high dose, single or two shots; 5 received placebo; per-sample allocation not given. Specimens were obtained on day 63 following the first vaccine or placebo injection. Sequenced material: peripheral blood, taken in a trial of Ad26.COV2.S vaccine versus placebo. The receptors stem from a person aged 18-60 years who received the Ad26.COV2.S COVID-19 vaccine or a placebo.

The CDR3 spells CASSVGGGNNEQFF. In nucleotides, the CDR3 is TGTGCCAGCAGCGTAGGCGGGGGGAACAATGAGCAGTTCTTC. V is TRBV9 and J is TRBJ2-1; TRBD2 matches at 8 bases. This CDR3 comprises 14 residues. Trimming removed 0 bases from V and 5 bases from J; junction bases left unmatched: 1. In germline, CDR1 is SGDLS, CDR2 YYNGEE.

The chain has TRBV6-2 or TRBV6-3 and TRBJ2-2, with TRBD1 identical over 7 bases. This CDR3 contains 17 residues. J gave up 6 bases and V 1 base, and 11 bases lay outside the gene matches. Germline CDR1 reads MNHEY; CDR2 reads SVGEGT. The CDR3 protein is CASSYLLPPGQAGELFF. The CDR3 bases are TGTGCCAGCAGTTACTTACTACCACCTGGACAGGCCGGGGAGCTGTTTTTT.

V gene TRBV15 combines with J gene TRBJ1-5; 7 nucleotides line up with TRBD1. The CDR3 runs to 17 residues. Germline CDR1 and CDR2: LNHNV and YYDKDF (reference sequence). The junction had 9 bases not matched to a gene; V was cut back by 0 bases and J by 4 bases. The CDR3 nucleotides read TGTGCCACCAGCAGAGATCGGAACAGGGGTGTTAATCAGCCCCAGCATTTT. It encodes CATSRDRNRGVNQPQHF.

The rearrangement uses TRBV7-2 and TRBJ2-1; 8 bases are shared with TRBD1. Germline V gene sequence: CDR1 SGHTA, CDR2 FQGNSA. V lost 4 bases and J lost 4; bases outside the gene matches: 9. The CDR3 contains 16 residues. The CDR3 loop reads CASSSKGRGQYNEQFF. CDR3 DNA: TGTGCCAGCAGCTCAAAAGGCAGGGGGCAGTACAATGAGCAGTTCTTC.

The chain links TRBV19 to TRBJ1-3; D ambiguous. The germline V and J ends were trimmed by 6 bases and 0 bases, with 6 bases remaining between them. Per the germline V gene, CDR1 is LNHDA and CDR2 is SQIVND (reference sequence). There are 13 residues in the CDR3. Written as DNA, the CDR3 is TGTGCCAGTAGACAAGACTCTGGAAACACCATATATTTT. Translated, it gives CASRQDSGNTIYF.

The chain uses TRBV11-2 and TRBJ2-5; 15 nucleotides agree with TRBD2. The germline V gene has CDR1 SGHAT and CDR2 FQNNGV. The CDR3 is 17 amino acids. V lost 3 bases, J lost 5 bases, and 7 bases stayed unmatched. The CDR3 DNA reads as TGTGCCAGCAGCTTTGGGACTAGCGGGGGGTTTAGGGAGACCCAGTACTTC. This codes for CASSFGTSGGFRETQYF. The entire variable domain, with the rest obtained from reference TRBV11-2 and TRBJ2-5, is as follows: EAGVAQSPRYKIIEKRQSVAFWCNPISGHATLYWYQQILGQGPKLLIQFQNNGVVDDSQLPKDRFSAERLKGVDSTLKIQPAKLEDSAVYLCASSFGTSGGFRETQYFGPGTRLLVL.

This clone has just one count. The genes are TRBV11-2 and TRBJ1-2; a weak D match, TRBD1 (5 bases). CDR1 is SGHAT, CDR2 FQNNGV, per germline. Between the trimmed V and J ends, which lost 5 bases and 6 bases, there was a span of 28 bases. The CDR3 extends over 18 amino acids. CDR3 DNA: TGTGCCAGCAGCCTCAATAGAGGGGCATCGGTGGAGTACGATGGCTACACCTTC. Translation gives CASSLNRGASVEYDGYTF.

The rearrangement uses TRBV7-9 and TRBJ2-5; perhaps TRBD2 as D (7 bases). The CDR3 is made up of 13 amino acids. Looked up from germline, CDR1 is SEHNR and CDR2 is FQNEAQ (reference sequence). V was trimmed by 7 bases and J by 5 bases, leaving 14 bases between them. This CDR3 is CASIPGGHETQYF. The CDR3 bases are TGTGCCAGCATTCCGGGGGGCCACGAGACCCAGTACTTC.

J is TRBJ1-2 and V is TRBV18; 8 bases are a match to TRBD1. Germline-derived CDR1 and CDR2 are KGHSH and LQKENI. CDR3 length: 15 amino acids. The trim removed 3 bases at V and 2 bases at J, leaving 5 bases unmatched. This CDR3 reads CASSPGQGLNYGYTF. CDR3 nucleotide sequence: TGTGCCAGCTCACCCGGACAGGGATTGAACTATGGCTACACCTTC.

The chain employs TRBV7-6 and TRBJ1-4, with 9 bases that match TRBD1. CDR1 is SGHVS and CDR2 is FNYEAQ in the germline V gene. V trimming: 5 bases; J trimming: 5 bases; junction bases outside the gene matches: 6. There are 15 residues in the CDR3. The CDR3 loop is CASSLTGTGNEKLFF. The CDR3 coding sequence is TGTGCCAGCAGCCTAACCGGGACAGGGAATGAAAAACTGTTTTTT.

This clone is a singleton in its sample. V is TRBV7-2 and J is TRBJ1-5; the D gene is possibly TRBD1 (5 bases). The CDR3 is 16 amino acids. Trimming stripped 2 bases from V and 7 bases from J, with 18 bases between. Per the germline V gene, CDR1 is SGHTA and CDR2 is FQGNSA. The CDR3 loop is CASSLSGVGVKQPQHF. In DNA form, the CDR3 reads TGTGCCAGCAGCTTAAGTGGAGTGGGGGTCAAACAGCCCCAGCATTTT.

Comments on this clone: The sample holds other DNA sequences that translate to the same CDR3. The V call is TRBV6-2 or TRBV6-3, the J call TRBJ2-1; D uncertain. The CDR3 spans 14 residues. V gave up 2 bases and J gave up 4 bases, with 9 bases separating them. CDR1 MNHEY and CDR2 SVGEGT come from the germline V gene. The CDR3 DNA sequence: TGTGCCAGCAGTTACCCCACGGCTTACAATGAGCAGTTCTTC. This codes for CASSYPTAYNEQFF.

The V gene is TRBV18, the J gene TRBJ1-6, with D hard to call. Per the germline V gene, CDR1 is KGHSH and CDR2 is LQKENI. The CDR3 sequence is 17 residues long. Trimming shortened V by 3 bases and J by 5 bases, and 17 bases separated the two germline ends. CDR3 DNA sequence: TGTGCCAGCTCACCGAACGAACGGCGGACGAATAATTCACCCCTCCACTTT. It specifies CASSPNERRTNNSPLHF.

The chain combines TRBV7-2 with TRBJ2-5; possible D gene TRBD1, 5 bases. CDR3 length: 17 residues. The V gene lost 2 bases and the J gene lost 2 bases, with 18 bases spanning the gap. CDR1 and CDR2 from the germline V gene are SGHTA and FQGNSA. The CDR3, as DNA: TGTGCCAGCAGCTTAAGTTCTGGGGCCACAGTACAAGAGACCCAGTACTTC. Translating it yields CASSLSSGATVQETQYF.

The chain recombines TRBV7-2 with TRBJ2-2, with unresolved D. The CDR3 extends over 14 amino acids. V gave up 3 bases and J gave up 6 bases, with 11 bases separating them. Germline values: CDR1 SGHTA, CDR2 FQGNSA. CDR3 coding DNA: TGTGCCAGCAGCTTCCTCCTTCAAGCCGGGGAGCTGTTTTTT. Its translation: CASSFLLQAGELFF.

The rearrangement joins TRBV13 to TRBJ1-2; D not certain. The CDR3 covers 14 residues. Germline-derived CDR1 and CDR2 are PRHDT and FYEKMQ (reference sequence). The V and J ends lost 1 base and 2 bases respectively, with 8 bases between them. The CDR3 sequence: CASSLERENYGYTF. CDR3 nucleotide sequence: TGTGCCAGCAGCTTAGAGAGGGAAAACTATGGCTACACCTTC.

The chain combines TRBV5-6 with TRBJ2-2; tentatively, D is TRBD1 or TRBD2 (6 bases each). V lost 4 bases to trimming and J lost 5 bases, with 15 bases between them. The CDR3 is 15 residues long. Germline V gene sequence: CDR1 SGHDT, CDR2 YYEEEE. The CDR3 region has the DNA TGTGCCAGCAGCCCAGACAGGAGGGGGACCGGGGAGCTGTTTTTT. Translated, it gives CASSPDRRGTGELFF.